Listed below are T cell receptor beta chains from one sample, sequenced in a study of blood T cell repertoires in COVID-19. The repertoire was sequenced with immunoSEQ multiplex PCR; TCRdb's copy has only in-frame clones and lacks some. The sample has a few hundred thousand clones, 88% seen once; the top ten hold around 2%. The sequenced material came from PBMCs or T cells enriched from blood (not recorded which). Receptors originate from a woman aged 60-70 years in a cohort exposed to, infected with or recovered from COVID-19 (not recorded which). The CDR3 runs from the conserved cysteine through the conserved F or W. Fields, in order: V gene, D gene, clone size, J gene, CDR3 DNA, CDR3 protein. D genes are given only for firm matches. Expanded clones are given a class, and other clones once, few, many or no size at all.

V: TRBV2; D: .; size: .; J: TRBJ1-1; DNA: TGTGCCAGCAGCACGCACATGAACACTGAAGCTTTCTTT; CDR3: CASSTHMNTEAFF
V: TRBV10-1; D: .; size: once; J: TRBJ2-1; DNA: TGCGCCAGCAGCAAGGACAGCCTGAATGAGCAGTTCTTC; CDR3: CASSKDSLNEQFF
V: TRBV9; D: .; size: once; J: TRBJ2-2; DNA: TGTGCCAGCAGCGTAGGGACAGTCGGGGAGCTGTTTTTT; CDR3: CASSVGTVGELFF
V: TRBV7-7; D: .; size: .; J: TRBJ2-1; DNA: TGTGCTAGCAGCTTATCCCACAGTCGTACCTACAATGAGCAGTTCTTC; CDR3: CASSLSHSRTYNEQFF
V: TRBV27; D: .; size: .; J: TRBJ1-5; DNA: TGTGCCAGCAGGAGACGGGGGGCAGATAGCAATCAGCCCCAGCATTTT; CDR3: CASRRRGADSNQPQHF
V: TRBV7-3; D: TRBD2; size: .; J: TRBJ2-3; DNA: TGTGCCAGCAGCGAGGGACTAGCGGGGACAGATACGCAGTATTTT; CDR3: CASSEGLAGTDTQYF
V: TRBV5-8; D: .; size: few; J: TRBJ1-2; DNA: TGTGCCAGCAGCTGGACGGCAGGGTTGGGCTACACCTTC; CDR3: CASSWTAGLGYTF
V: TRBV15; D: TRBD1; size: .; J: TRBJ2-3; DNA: TGTGCCACCAGCAAACGGGACAGGACAGATACGCAGTATTTT; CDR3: CATSKRDRTDTQYF
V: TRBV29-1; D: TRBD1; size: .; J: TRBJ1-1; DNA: TGCAGCGTTTGGGACAGGGCCAGGGCTTTCTTT; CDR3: CSVWDRARAFF
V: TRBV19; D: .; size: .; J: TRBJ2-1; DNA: TGTGCCAGTAGTATGAGGGACATGTACAATGAGCAGTTCTTC; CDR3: CASSMRDMYNEQFF
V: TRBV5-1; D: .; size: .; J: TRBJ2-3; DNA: TGCGCCAGCAGCTCTGGACGGGGAGATACGCAGTATTTT; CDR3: CASSSGRGDTQYF
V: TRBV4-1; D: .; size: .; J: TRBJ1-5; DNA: TGCGCCAGCAGCCAAGAGGGGGCGGCCCACAATCAGCCCCAGCATTTT; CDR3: CASSQEGAAHNQPQHF
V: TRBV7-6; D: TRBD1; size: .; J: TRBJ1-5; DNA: TGTGCCAGCAGTTCAGGGGGCGCGGATCAGCCCCAGCATTTT; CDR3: CASSSGGADQPQHF
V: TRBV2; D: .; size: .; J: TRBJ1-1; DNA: TGTGCCAGCATACTCAACACTGAAGCTTTCTTT; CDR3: CASILNTEAFF
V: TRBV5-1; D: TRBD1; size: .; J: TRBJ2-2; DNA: TGCGCCAGCAGTTCGATCATCCTGACAGGGGAGGCCGGGGAGCTGTTTTTT; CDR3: CASSSIILTGEAGELFF
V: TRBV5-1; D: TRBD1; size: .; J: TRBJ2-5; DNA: TGCGCCAGCAGCCCGGGGACAGGGAGAAGAGAGACCCAGTACTTC; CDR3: CASSPGTGRRETQYF
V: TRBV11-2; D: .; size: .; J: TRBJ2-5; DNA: TGTGCCAGCAGCCCGGGACTGGAAGAGACCCAGTACTTC; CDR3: CASSPGLEETQYF
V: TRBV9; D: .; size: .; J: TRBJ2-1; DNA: TGTGCCAGCAGCGCCCGACTGTTACGCGACGAGCAGTTCTTC; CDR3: CASSARLLRDEQFF
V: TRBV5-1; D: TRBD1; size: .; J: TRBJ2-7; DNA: TGCGCCAGCAGCCTCAGGACAGGGGGCCCCTACGAGCAGTACTTC; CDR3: CASSLRTGGPYEQYF
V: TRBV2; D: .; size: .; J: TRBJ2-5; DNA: TGTGCCAGCAGGCTAGAACTGACCCAGTACTTC; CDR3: CASRLELTQYF
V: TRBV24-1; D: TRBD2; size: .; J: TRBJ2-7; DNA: TGTGCCACCAGTGACCCCCCGGGAGGGGGGGACGAGCAGTACTTC; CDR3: CATSDPPGGGDEQYF
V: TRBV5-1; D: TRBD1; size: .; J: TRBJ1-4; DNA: TGCGCCAGCAGCTGGGGGGACAGGACAACTAATGAAAAACTGTTTTTT; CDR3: CASSWGDRTTNEKLFF
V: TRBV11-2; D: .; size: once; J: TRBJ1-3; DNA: TGTGCCAGCAGCCTCTACAGGGTGAGGAACTCTGGAAACACCATATATTTT; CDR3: CASSLYRVRNSGNTIYF
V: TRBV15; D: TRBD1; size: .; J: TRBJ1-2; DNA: TGTGCCACCAGCAGAGAGCGAGGGGGCGACTATGGCTACACCTTC; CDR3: CATSRERGGDYGYTF
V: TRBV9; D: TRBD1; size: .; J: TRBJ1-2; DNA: TGTGCCAGCAGCGTAGACCCTCAGGGGGTCGGTGGCTACACCTTC; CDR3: CASSVDPQGVGGYTF
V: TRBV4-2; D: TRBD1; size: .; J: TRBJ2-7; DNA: TGTGCCAGCAGCCAAGATACGGGCACAAAGGGGGCCGAGCAGTACTTC; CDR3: CASSQDTGTKGAEQYF
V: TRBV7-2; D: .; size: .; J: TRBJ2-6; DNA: TGTGCCAGCAGCTTAGAGGGGCCAGTATCTGGGGCCAACGTCCTGACTTTC; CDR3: CASSLEGPVSGANVLTF
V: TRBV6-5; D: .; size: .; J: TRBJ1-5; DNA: TGTGCCAGCAGTTCCCATGGCAATCAGCCCCAGCATTTT; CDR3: CASSSHGNQPQHF
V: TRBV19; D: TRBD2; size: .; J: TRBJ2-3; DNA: TGTGCCAGTAGGACTAGCGACCGCACAGATACGCAGTATTTT; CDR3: CASRTSDRTDTQYF
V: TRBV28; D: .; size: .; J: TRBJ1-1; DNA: TGTGCCAGTGGAGGATTGGGGAACACTGAAGCTTTCTTT; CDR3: CASGGLGNTEAFF
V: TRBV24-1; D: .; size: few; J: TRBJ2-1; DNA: TGTGCCACCAGTGATACCGGCAGAGCTCTAGCGAGGAATGAGCAGTTCTTC; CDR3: CATSDTGRALARNEQFF
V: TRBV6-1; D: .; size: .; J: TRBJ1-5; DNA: TGTGCCAGCAGTGAAAACAGCCGAAGAAATCAGCCCCAGCATTTT; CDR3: CASSENSRRNQPQHF
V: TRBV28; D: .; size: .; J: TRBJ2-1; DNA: TGTGCCAGCAGTCCAGCGGGTCCCTCCTACAATGAGCAGTTCTTC; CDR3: CASSPAGPSYNEQFF
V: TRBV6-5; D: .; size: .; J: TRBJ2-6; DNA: TGTACCAGCAGAGCAAGCTCTGGGGCCAACGTCCTGACTTTC; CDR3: CTSRASSGANVLTF
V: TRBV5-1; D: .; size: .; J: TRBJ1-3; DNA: TGCGCCAGCAGCTCCAATGGAAACACCATATATTTT; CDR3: CASSSNGNTIYF
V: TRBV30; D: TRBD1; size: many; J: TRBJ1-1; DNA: TGTGCCTGGAGAACCGGGACAGTGAACACTGAAGCTTTCTTT; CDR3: CAWRTGTVNTEAFF
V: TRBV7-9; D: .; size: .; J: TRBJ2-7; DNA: TGTGCCAGCAGCTTAGGACGCCTAACAGGGAGGGAAGCCTACGAGCAGTACTTC; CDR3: CASSLGRLTGREAYEQYF
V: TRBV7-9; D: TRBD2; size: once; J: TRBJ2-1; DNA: TGTGCCAGCAGCTTATCCGTGGCGGGAGAAGGTGGCAATGAGCAGTTCTTC; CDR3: CASSLSVAGEGGNEQFF
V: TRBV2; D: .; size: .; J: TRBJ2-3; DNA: TGTGCCAGCAGTGTTCGGCGGCCCTCAGCGGATACGCAGTATTTT; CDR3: CASSVRRPSADTQYF
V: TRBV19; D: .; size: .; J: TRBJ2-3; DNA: TGTGCCAGTAGTCTCTATACTGCTAGCACAGATACGCAGTATTTT; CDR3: CASSLYTASTDTQYF
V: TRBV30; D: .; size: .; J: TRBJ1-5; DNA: TGTGCCTGGAGTCCCACAGACAGGAAGAATCAGCCCCAGCATTTT; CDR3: CAWSPTDRKNQPQHF
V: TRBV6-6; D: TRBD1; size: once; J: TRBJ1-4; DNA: TGTGCCAGCAGTAACGGACAGGGAACTAATGAAAAACTGTTTTTT; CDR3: CASSNGQGTNEKLFF
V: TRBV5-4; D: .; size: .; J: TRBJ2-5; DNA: TGTGCCAGCAGCACCCGCCAGGTGTACCAAGAGACCCAGTACTTC; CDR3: CASSTRQVYQETQYF
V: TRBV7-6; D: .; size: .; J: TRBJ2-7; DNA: TGTGCCAGCAGCAAGGCAGGCGATACCTACGAGCAGTACTTC; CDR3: CASSKAGDTYEQYF
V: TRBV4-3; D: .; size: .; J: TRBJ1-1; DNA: TGCGCCAGCAGCCAAGAGGTGGCAGTTGAAGCTTTCTTT; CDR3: CASSQEVAVEAFF
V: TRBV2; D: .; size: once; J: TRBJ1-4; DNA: TGTGCCAGCAGTGTTAGAGGGTCTACTAATGAAAAACTGTTTTTT; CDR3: CASSVRGSTNEKLFF
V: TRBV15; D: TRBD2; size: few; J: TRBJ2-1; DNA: TGTGCCACCAGCAGATCCGTGACTAGCGGGAGCACTGAGCAGTTCTTC; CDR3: CATSRSVTSGSTEQFF
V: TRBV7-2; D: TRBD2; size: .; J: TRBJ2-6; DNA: TGTGCCAGCAGCTTGACTAGCGGAAGGGCCTCTGGGGCCAACGTCCTGACTTTC; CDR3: CASSLTSGRASGANVLTF
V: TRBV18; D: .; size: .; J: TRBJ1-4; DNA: TGTGCCAGCTCACCCCAGAGCGCTAATGAAAAACTGTTTTTT; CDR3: CASSPQSANEKLFF
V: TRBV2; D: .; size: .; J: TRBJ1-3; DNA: TGTGCCACATCGACAGGATGGGGGAACACCATATATTTT; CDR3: CATSTGWGNTIYF